Below, one T cell receptor beta chain is given with its context. Its antigen remains unknown. MiXCR was run by TCRdb on the reads, yielding one entry per CDR3 protein. The sample records hundreds of thousands of distinct CDR3 sequences, roughly 30% being singletons. These data are taken from a study of T cell repertoires in cytomegalovirus infection. Study background: Used in the study were CMV epitopes, some recently identified and HLA-C-restricted, others well-studied and HLA-B-restricted. Shared public TCR beta signatures pointed to both CMV infection and a matching HLA type. Whole-study results and caveats: What dominated the ex vivo response were HLA-C-restricted CMV-specific TCR beta clonotypes. Identification of carriers of CMV plus the relevant HLA was achieved through cumulative public TCR beta family frequency.

The CDR3 spans 14 residues. Losses at the gene ends were 4 bases for V and 8 bases for J; bases not matched to a gene: 6. CDR1 is SGHTA, CDR2 FQGNSA, per germline. The chain carries TRBV7-2 and TRBJ2-7; 12 nucleotides agree with TRBD2. This clonotype was sampled from a human donor in good health (CMV status not recorded). Some clones in this sample may be carry-over from other donors' samples. Sequencing used cultured PBMCs, obtained from culture after CMV antigen stimulation. For the CDR3, the DNA is TGTGCCAGCAGCTCACTAGCGGGGGGTAGTCAGCAGTACTTC. Its protein product is CASSSLAGGSQQYF.